This T cell receptor (beta chain) was sequenced in a study of blood T cells in healthy people across ages. Each donor supplied around 10 milliliters of peripheral blood. The second PCR ran about 6 to 11 cycles with a sample-barcoded 5' primer and J-beta primers. Via MiXCR, TCRdb re-called the 5' RACE reads, giving one row per CDR3 protein. The repertoire has hundreds of thousands of distinct CDR3 sequences, approximately 21% of them found once; the top ten carry more than 3%. Sample: blood. The TCR comes from a man between 70 and 80 years old in good health.

The CDR3 sequence is CASSSGSRVGEKLFF. CDR3 bases: TGTGCCAGCAGTTCAGGGAGCAGGGTGGGGGAAAAACTGTTTTTT. The chain uses TRBV27 and TRBJ1-4; D might be TRBD1 (5 bases). The V end lost 4 bases, the J end lost 8 bases, and 17 bases lay between the germline ends. Per germline, CDR1 MNHEY and CDR2 SMNVEV (reference sequence). This CDR3 is built from 15 residues. The whole variable domain, remainder taken from reference TRBV27 and TRBJ1-4, is EAQVTQNPRYLITVTGKKLTVTCSQNMNHEYMSWYRQDPGLGLRQIYYSMNVEVTDKGDVPEGYKVSRKEKRNFPLILESPSPNQTSLYFCASSSGSRVGEKLFFGSGTQLSVL.